These 20 T cell receptor beta chains came from one sample sequenced in a study of blood T cells in healthy people across ages. It was with a sample-barcoded 5' primer and a J-beta primer mix that a second PCR of about 6 to 11 cycles was run. In TCRdb, the 5' RACE reads were re-called with MiXCR into one record per CDR3 protein. Of about 1 million distinct CDR3 sequences in the sample, more than 35% were seen once. The specimen sequenced was blood. The source is a woman aged 55-70 years in good health.

The CDR3 loop reads CASSLGASGDNEQFF. The CDR3 nucleotides are TGTGCCAGCAGCTTAGGGGCTAGCGGGGACAATGAGCAGTTCTTC. This chain uses TRBV7-9 with TRBJ2-1, with 9 bases fitting TRBD2. CDR1 is SEHNR and CDR2 is FQNEAQ in the germline V gene (reference sequence). J was trimmed by 5 bases and V by 1 base; bases with no gene match: 3. The CDR3 totals 15 residues.

The chain employs TRBV4-2 and TRBJ2-7; D uncertain. Germline V gives CDR1 LGHNA, CDR2 YNFKEQ. Deletions cut 0 bases from V and 3 bases from J, with 9 bases between. The CDR3 runs to 14 residues. The CDR3 DNA reads as TGTGCCAGCAGCCAAGATAGTACCAGCTACGAGCAGTACTTC. Its protein product is CASSQDSTSYEQYF.

This clonotype was counted a few times. The chain carries TRBV7-2 and TRBJ2-7; 10 bases map to TRBD2. This CDR3 is built from 16 residues. J gave up 6 bases and V 8 bases, and 16 bases lay outside the gene matches. Germline CDR1 is SGHTA and CDR2 is FQGNSA. The CDR3 spells CASAEVLAGFRIEQYF. For the CDR3, the DNA is TGTGCCAGCGCAGAGGTACTAGCGGGATTTCGAATCGAGCAGTACTTC.

The chain has TRBV7-8 and TRBJ2-7, with a possible D match to TRBD2 (5 bases). The J call could be wrong; TRBJ2-5 is a better fit for the DNA end. The CDR3 length is 15 residues. The germline V gene has CDR1 SGHVS and CDR2 FQNEAQ. DNA for the CDR3: TGTGCCAGCAGCTTAGTCGCAGGCTCGGGGGAGACCCAGTACTTC. This sequence encodes CASSLVAGSGETQYF.

The rearrangement uses TRBV6-2 or TRBV6-3 and TRBJ1-6; TRBD1 matches 10 bases. CDR3 size: 16 residues. Germline V gene sequence: CDR1 MNHEY, CDR2 SVGEGT. With 6 bases clipped from V and 10 bases from J, the junction kept 12 bases outside the gene matches. The CDR3 nucleotides read TGTGCCAGCAGCAAACCGGGACAGGGGCTTAGCTCACCCCTCCACTTT. It yields the protein CASSKPGQGLSSPLHF.

This clonotype showed up just a few times. The chain employs TRBV6-2 or TRBV6-3 and TRBJ2-3, with TRBD2 identical over 8 bases. CDR3 size: 16 residues. In germline, CDR1 is MNHEY, CDR2 SVGEGT. After removal of 2 bases from V and 1 base from J, the junction contained 5 bases not matched to a gene. As DNA, the CDR3 is TGTGCCAGCAGTTACCTCGGGACTAGAGGCACAGATACGCAGTATTTT. It yields the protein CASSYLGTRGTDTQYF.

The chain carries TRBV5-1 and TRBJ2-6, with D perhaps being TRBD1 or TRBD2 (7 bases each). Germline CDR1 and CDR2: SGHRS and YFSETQ. The CDR3 consists of 19 residues. With 5 bases removed from V and 0 bases from J, the gap between germline ends came to 21 bases. The CDR3 coding sequence is TGCGCCAGCAGTTGGGGGGGTGGGACAGCAAACTCTGGGGCCAACGTCCTGACTTTC. Its translation is CASSWGGGTANSGANVLTF.

This clonotype was counted between two and nine times. The gene calls are TRBV7-9 and TRBJ2-5; TRBD2 matches 7 bases. Gene TRBJ2-7 matches the end of the DNA better, so the J call may be wrong. CDR1 is SEHNR and CDR2 is FQNEAQ in the germline V gene (reference sequence). This CDR3 comprises 16 residues. CDR3 loop: CASSLVIPVAGYEQYF. The CDR3 DNA reads as TGTGCCAGCAGCTTAGTGATCCCCGTAGCGGGCTACGAGCAGTACTTC.

This sequence joins TRBV2 and TRBJ2-7, with 7 bases aligning to TRBD2. The ends lost 3 bases at V and 5 bases at J; junction bases unmatched: 7. The germline CDR1 and CDR2 sequences are SNHLY and FYNNEI. The CDR3 runs to 14 residues. CDR3 nucleotides: TGTGCCAGCAGTGAGGGCGGGAGAGGCAACGAGCAGTACTTC. Its protein product is CASSEGGRGNEQYF.

The chain has TRBV3-1 and TRBJ2-1; 7 positions agree with TRBD2. Trimming at V came to 4 bases and at J to 4 bases, leaving 10 bases not matched to a gene. The CDR3 contains 16 residues. Looked up from germline, CDR1 is LGHDT and CDR2 is YNNKEL (reference sequence). CDR3 residues: CASSRALAHHYNEQFF. Written as DNA, the CDR3 is TGTGCCAGCAGCCGGGCACTAGCGCACCATTACAATGAGCAGTTCTTC.

This clonotype was found a few times. The V gene is TRBV20-1, the J gene TRBJ2-1, with 7 nucleotides matching TRBD2. The V gene end was trimmed by 0 bases and the J gene end by 0 bases; junction bases not matched to a gene: 5. CDR1 is DFQATT, CDR2 SNEGSKA, per germline (reference sequence). The CDR3 contains 16 residues. CDR3 nucleotides: TGCAGTGCTAGAGATCCCCTAGCGGACTCCTACAATGAGCAGTTCTTC. Encoded protein: CSARDPLADSYNEQFF.

V and J are TRBV12-3 or TRBV12-4 and TRBJ2-5, with 12 bases fitting TRBD2. After removal of 8 bases from V and 5 bases from J, the junction contained 9 bases not matched to a gene. The CDR3 contains 15 residues. CDR3 in amino acids: CASLATSGSWETQYF. The CDR3 DNA reads as TGTGCCAGCCTCGCGACTAGCGGGAGCTGGGAGACCCAGTACTTC.

With respect to this clonotype: A read error may be the cause here, since a much bigger clone is one base away. The chain employs TRBV5-6 and TRBJ1-1; D unresolved. This CDR3 is built from 12 residues. Germline V gene sequence: CDR1 SGHDT, CDR2 YYEEEE. The DNA for the CDR3 is TGTGTCAGCAGCCTTCGGGACACTGAAGCTTTCTTT. Its translation: CVSSLRDTEAFF.

The V gene is TRBV2, the J gene TRBJ2-5, with no clear D. The J call is in doubt because the DNA end fits TRBJ2-7 better. The CDR3 covers 14 residues. Germline CDR1 and CDR2: SNHLY and FYNNEI. CDR3 region: CASTLNTNPYEQYF. CDR3 nucleotide sequence: TGTGCCAGCACCCTCAACACCAACCCTTACGAGCAGTACTTC.

The chain employs TRBV30 and TRBJ2-1, with unresolved D. With 1 base removed from V and 2 bases from J, the gap between germline ends came to 6 bases. CDR3 size: 13 residues. Germline CDR1 reads GTSNPN; CDR2 reads SVGIG (reference sequence). The chain's CDR3 is CAWSAQPYNEQFF. The DNA of the CDR3 is TGTGCCTGGAGTGCCCAACCCTACAATGAGCAGTTCTTC.

There are a few counts of this clonotype. CDR3 DNA sequence: TGCAGCGGACTCAGGGGCGCAGATACGCAGTATTTT. Translated: CSGLRGADTQYF. V is TRBV29-1 and J is TRBJ2-3; D may be TRBD1 (6 bases). The V end was cut by 7 bases, the J end by 4 bases, with 12 bases between. The germline V gene encodes CDR1 SQVTM and CDR2 ANQGSEA. CDR3 length equals 12 residues.

This clonotype was observed a single time. J is TRBJ1-1 and V is TRBV18; D remains unclear. The V end was cut by 2 bases, the J end by 1 base, with 8 bases between. CDR3 length: 14 residues. Looked up from germline, CDR1 is KGHSH and CDR2 is LQKENI. Here the CDR3 reads CASSPIPWNTEAFF. The CDR3 coding sequence is TGTGCCAGCTCACCAATTCCCTGGAACACTGAAGCTTTCTTT.

This clonotype was counted ten times or more. The chain has TRBV10-3 and TRBJ2-7; D is undetermined. Trimming pared 4 bases from V and 7 bases from J, leaving 11 bases between. The CDR3 has 12 residues. Germline assignment: CDR1 ENHRY and CDR2 SYGVKD. The CDR3 bases are TGTGCCATCAGTGGGCGAGCGACTGAGCAGTACTTC. Translating gives CAISGRATEQYF.

The chain is built from TRBV2 and TRBJ2-5; D perhaps matches TRBD1 (5 bases). Near its end, the DNA agrees better with TRBJ2-7, so the J call may be wrong. Germline-derived CDR1 and CDR2 are SNHLY and FYNNEI. The CDR3 runs to 15 residues. The CDR3 spells CASSEDAGYKNEQYF. In DNA form, the CDR3 reads TGTGCCAGCAGTGAAGATGCAGGGTATAAGAACGAGCAGTACTTC.

This clonotype was found a few times. The V and J genes are TRBV2 and TRBJ1-6, with TRBD1 identical over 8 bases. The length of the CDR3 is 16 residues. V lost 5 bases and J lost 7; bases outside the gene matches: 10. CDR1 and CDR2 from the germline V gene are SNHLY and FYNNEI. The DNA of the CDR3 is TGTGCCAGCAGTAGTCGGACAGGGACTGCAAATTCACCCCTCCACTTT. Its protein is CASSSRTGTANSPLHF. The whole variable domain, filled in from reference TRBV2 and TRBJ1-6, reads EPEVTQTPSHQVTQMGQEVILRCVPISNHLYFYWYRQILGQKVEFLVSFYNNEISEKSEIFDDQFSVERPDGSNFTLKIRSTKLEDSAMYFCASSSRTGTANSPLHFGNGTRLTVT.